This TCR beta chain was sequenced in a study of identical twins. The CDR3 loop spans 14 amino acids. The V gene lost 3 bases and the J gene lost 1 base, with 6 bases spanning the gap. Germline V gene sequence: CDR1 LGHDT, CDR2 YNNKEL (reference sequence). This clonotype appeared many times. Its antigen remains unknown. Study outcomes and limitations: Cross-sectional statistical analysis, not tracking of the same donors, underpinned the conclusions.

One entry per CDR3 protein, called by TCRdb with MiXCR from the 5' RACE reads. The table has around 490,000 distinct CDR3 sequences, 20% to 25% seen once. The sample was also reused in another study, on yellow fever vaccine responses in identical twins.

The chain carries TRBV3-1 and TRBJ2-2; D not certain. Sequencing was done on a sample of CD4+ T cells sorted from blood. The origin of this receptor is a young woman in good health. The CDR3 protein is CASSQAQNTGELFF. The CDR3 bases are TGTGCCAGCAGCCAGGCTCAGAACACCGGGGAGCTGTTTTTT. Looking up the rest from reference TRBV3-1 and TRBJ2-2 gives the full variable domain: DTAVSQTPKYLVTQMGNDKSIKCEQNLGHDTMYWYKQDSKKFLKIMFSYNNKELIINETVPNRFSPKSPDKAHLNLHINSLELGDSAVYFCASSQAQNTGELFFGEGSRLTVL.